This T cell receptor (beta chain) was recorded in a study of CD8+CD57+ T cells in acquired aplastic anemia. By flow cytometry, patients selected for sequencing had shown an expansion of CD8+CD57+ cells. Concerning this clonotype itself: Its ends do not fully match the called genes, so a read error is possible.

CDR3 length equals 13 residues. Germline CDR1 is LNHDA and CDR2 is SQIVND (reference sequence). Genomic DNA, serving as template, underwent TCR beta VDJ and CDR3 profiling. TCRdb re-analysed the reads in MiXCR, keeping a single row per CDR3 protein. This table holds about 200,000 distinct CDR3 sequences, more than 55% found once. The chain couples TRBV19 to TRBJ2-5; TRBD1 aligns across 8 bases. The sequencing sample was made of sorted CD4+, CD8+, or CD8+CD57+ T cells (not recorded which) from PBMCs. The TCR was taken from a human donor with aplastic anemia. The CDR3 nucleotides are TGCGCCAGCAGTAGGACAGGGTGGAAGAGCCAGTACTTC. The encoded protein is CASSRTGWKSQYF.